The 26 T cell receptor beta chains below all came from one sample that was sequenced in a study of blood T cell repertoires in COVID-19. Libraries were prepared by immunoSEQ multiplex PCR; TCRdb keeps only in-frame clonotypes and omits some of them. Of about 150,000 clones listed, approximately 84% were seen once; the top ten hold around 3.2%. Sequences were obtained from PBMCs or T cells enriched from blood (not recorded which). These receptors were obtained from a woman in her forties or fifties with acute COVID-19.

The V gene is TRBV7-9, the J gene TRBJ2-7; 8 bases agree with TRBD1. J gave up 2 bases and V 4 bases, and 13 bases lay outside the gene matches. The germline V gene has CDR1 SEHNR and CDR2 FQNEAQ (reference sequence). This CDR3 contains 17 residues. This CDR3 is CASSSQPKDRATYEQYF. CDR3 DNA sequence: TGTGCCAGCAGCTCCCAGCCAAAGGACAGGGCAACCTACGAGCAGTACTTC.

V usage is TRBV2 and J usage is TRBJ1-1; D not certain. The CDR3 runs to 14 residues. Trimming cost V 6 bases and J 2 bases, with 13 bases left between them. Per the germline V gene, CDR1 is SNHLY and CDR2 is FYNNEI. CDR3 region: CASRGTGLNTEAFF. The CDR3 DNA follows: TGTGCCAGCAGGGGCACCGGCTTAAACACTGAAGCTTTCTTT.

The J gene is TRBJ1-1, the V gene TRBV25-1, with D possibly TRBD1 on 5 matching bases. Deletions cut 3 bases from V and 4 bases from J, with 12 bases between. Germline V gene sequence: CDR1 MGHDK, CDR2 SYGVNS. The CDR3 has 14 residues. For the CDR3, the DNA is TGTGCCAGCAGTGATGTGTGGGGGGGCACTGAAGCTTTCTTT. This codes for CASSDVWGGTEAFF.

The chain employs TRBV19 and TRBJ2-6, with D tentatively TRBD2 (6 bases). Germline V lookup: CDR1 LNHDA, CDR2 SQIVND (reference sequence). CDR3 size: 16 residues. The V and J ends lost 3 bases and 4 bases respectively, with 13 bases between them. Here the CDR3 DNA reads TGTGCCAGTAGTATGGAGGGAGCCAACGGGGCCAACGTCCTGACTTTC. It codes for CASSMEGANGANVLTF.

The chain employs TRBV28 and TRBJ1-1; 9 bases fit TRBD1. This CDR3 has 16 residues. The junction had 11 bases not matched to a gene; V was cut back by 4 bases and J by 5 bases. Germline-derived CDR1 and CDR2 are MDHEN and SYDVKM. CDR3 DNA sequence: TGTGCCAGCAGTTCCCCTCCCGGGACAGGGAGGACTGAAGCTTTCTTT. Translation gives CASSSPPGTGRTEAFF.

The chain combines TRBV7-8 with TRBJ1-2; TRBD1 agrees at 9 bases. V shed 5 bases, J shed 5 bases, and the junction held 21 bases outside the gene matches. The CDR3 totals 19 residues. The germline V gene encodes CDR1 SGHVS and CDR2 FQNEAQ. As DNA, the CDR3 is TGTGCCAGCAGCGTAACCTACCGGGACAGGGCAGGGGAGACATATGGCTACACCTTC. Its translation: CASSVTYRDRAGETYGYTF.

This clone is a singleton in its sample. V and J are TRBV11-1 and TRBJ1-1, with D hard to call. Germline V gene sequence: CDR1 SGHAT, CDR2 FQDESV (reference sequence). V shed 1 base and J shed 4 bases, with 10 bases lying between them. The CDR3 sequence is 14 residues long. In DNA form, the CDR3 reads TGTGCCAGCAGCTTAGGACGGGGATTCACTGAAGCTTTCTTT. Its translation is CASSLGRGFTEAFF.

The V call is TRBV18, the J call TRBJ1-6, with D tentatively TRBD1 (6 bases). Germline loops: CDR1 KGHSH, CDR2 LQKENI. The V end lost 1 base, the J end lost 10 bases, and 14 bases lay between the germline ends. The CDR3 contains 15 residues. The CDR3 is CASSPRQDPGSPLHF. DNA for the CDR3: TGTGCCAGCTCACCACGACAGGACCCTGGGTCACCCCTCCACTTT.

The chain combines TRBV15 with TRBJ1-6; the match to TRBD1 covers 8 bases. Germline V lookup: CDR1 LNHNV, CDR2 YYDKDF (reference sequence). This CDR3 is built from 15 residues. V lost 3 bases to trimming and J lost 4 bases; unmatched junction nucleotides: 2. In nucleotides, the CDR3 is TGTGCCACCAGCAGCGACAGGGGATATAATTCACCCCTCCACTTT. This codes for CATSSDRGYNSPLHF.

The rearrangement joins TRBV19 to TRBJ1-1, with D possibly TRBD1 on 6 matching bases. V lost 10 bases and J 1 base, leaving 13 bases between the germline ends. The length of the CDR3 is 13 residues. Germline CDR1 LNHDA, CDR2 SQIVND (reference sequence). The chain's CDR3 is CATTRGGNTEAFF. The CDR3 nucleotides read TGTGCCACTACGCGAGGGGGGAACACTGAAGCTTTCTTT.

The rearrangement joins TRBV7-2 to TRBJ1-4; possibly TRBD1 for D (5 bases). Trimming removed 3 bases at V and 0 bases at J, with 5 bases between. CDR3 length equals 14 residues. Germline-derived CDR1 and CDR2 are SGHTA and FQGNSA. As DNA, the CDR3 is TGTGCCAGCAGCTTGACAGCAACTAATGAAAAACTGTTTTTT. Its translation: CASSLTATNEKLFF. Full variable domain (outside the CDR3, taken from reference TRBV7-2 and TRBJ1-4): GAGVSQSPSNKVTEKGKDVELRCDPISGHTALYWYRQSLGQGLEFLIYFQGNSAPDKSGLPSDRFSAERTGGSVSTLTIQRTQQEDSAVYLCASSLTATNEKLFFGSGTQLSVL.

The chain combines TRBV19 with TRBJ2-2; 13 bases are a match to TRBD2. The CDR3 extends over 15 amino acids. The germline V gene has CDR1 LNHDA and CDR2 SQIVND (reference sequence). V dropped 6 bases and J dropped 4; count of bases not matched to a gene: 2. CDR3 amino acids: CASRTSGRITGELFF. CDR3 DNA: TGTGCCAGTAGGACTAGCGGGAGGATCACCGGGGAGCTGTTTTTT. The variable domain in full, with the rest retrieved from reference TRBV19 and TRBJ2-2, is DGGITQSPKYLFRKEGQNVTLSCEQNLNHDAMYWYRQDPGQGLRLIYYSQIVNDFQKGDIAEGYSVSREKKESFPLTVTSAQKNPTAFYLCASRTSGRITGELFFGEGSRLTVL.

The chain recombines TRBV29-1 with TRBJ1-1; D may be TRBD1 (5 bases). CDR3 length: 14 amino acids. Germline V gene sequence: CDR1 SQVTM, CDR2 ANQGSEA. Trimming took off 4 bases at V and 4 bases at J, with 16 bases between the two ends. The chain's CDR3 is CSVAPQRGGTEAFF. In nucleotides, the CDR3 is TGCAGCGTTGCACCACAGCGGGGGGGCACTGAAGCTTTCTTT.

V and J are TRBV7-2 and TRBJ2-1, with TRBD2 matching 8 bases. Trimming removed 2 bases from V and 4 bases from J; junction bases left unmatched: 4. The V gene's germline CDR1 is SGHTA and CDR2 FQGNSA. The CDR3 covers 15 residues. CDR3 sequence (DNA): TGTGCCAGCAGCTTATATTTAGCGGGGTACAATGAGCAGTTCTTC. It specifies CASSLYLAGYNEQFF.

The rearrangement links TRBV12-3 or TRBV12-4 to TRBJ2-3; D call uncertain. Trimming stripped 4 bases from V and 8 bases from J, with 10 bases between. The CDR3 is made up of 12 amino acids. This chain's CDR3 is CASSSLPSTQYF. CDR3 nucleotides: TGTGCCAGCAGTTCTCTGCCTAGTACGCAGTATTTT.

The V call is TRBV10-1, the J call TRBJ1-3; D gene unclear. Per germline, CDR1 WNHNN and CDR2 SYGVQD (reference sequence). The CDR3 has 15 amino acids. V was clipped by 3 bases and J by 0 bases, with 9 bases between them. This CDR3 is CASSDGANSGNTIYF. In nucleotides, the CDR3 is TGCGCCAGCAGTGACGGAGCCAACTCTGGAAACACCATATATTTT.

J is TRBJ1-2 and V is TRBV28; D is unclear. The CDR3 is 13 amino acids. The germline V and J ends were trimmed by 6 bases and 3 bases, with 11 bases remaining between them. Germline CDR1 is MDHEN and CDR2 is SYDVKM. CDR3 in DNA: TGTGCCAGCAGCGTAACAGCCTACTATGGCTACACCTTC. Protein sequence: CASSVTAYYGYTF.

The CDR3 DNA follows: TGTGCCATCAGCGCGGGAGGGTACACAGATACGCAGTATTTT. It is translated as CAISAGGYTDTQYF. The chain carries TRBV10-3 and TRBJ2-3; 9 bases line up with TRBD2. V shed 6 bases, J shed 2 bases, and the junction held 3 bases outside the gene matches. The germline V gene encodes CDR1 ENHRY and CDR2 SYGVKD. This CDR3 is 14 amino acids long.

The table lists this clone with a few counts. The J gene is TRBJ1-2, the V gene TRBV6-8, with D uncertain. Germline CDR1 MNHGY, CDR2 SAAAGT. The CDR3 covers 13 residues. The V end lost 6 bases, the J end lost 4 bases, and 12 bases lay between the germline ends. The DNA of the CDR3 is TGTGCCAGCAGGCCCCCCAGAGGCTATGGCTACACCTTC. This encodes CASRPPRGYGYTF.

The chain joins TRBV19 to TRBJ2-1; 9 nucleotides agree with TRBD1. Germline CDR1 LNHDA, CDR2 SQIVND (reference sequence). This CDR3 is built from 14 residues. The ends lost 5 bases at V and 7 bases at J; junction bases unmatched: 6. CDR3 region: CASSSHRGRNEQFF. The CDR3 DNA follows: TGTGCCAGTAGTTCCCACAGGGGGCGGAATGAGCAGTTCTTC.

The gene calls are TRBV18 and TRBJ1-2; D unresolved. Trimming took off 3 bases at V and 6 bases at J, with 11 bases between the two ends. The germline gives CDR1 KGHSH, CDR2 LQKENI. This CDR3 has 13 amino acids. The DNA of the CDR3 is TGTGCCAGCTCACCCCCGAACACTAATGGCTACACCTTC. Residues: CASSPPNTNGYTF.

J is TRBJ2-6 and V is TRBV7-3, with a possible D match to TRBD1 (6 bases). CDR1 is SGHTA, CDR2 FQGTGA, per germline. The CDR3 runs to 16 residues. V dropped 1 base and J dropped 4 bases, with 11 bases sitting between them. This chain's CDR3 is CASSLIWGRGANVLTF. The CDR3, as DNA: TGTGCCAGCAGCTTAATTTGGGGGCGCGGGGCCAACGTCCTGACTTTC. Complete variable domain (other parts from reference TRBV7-3 and TRBJ2-6): GAGVSQTPSNKVTEKGKYVELRCDPISGHTALYWYRQSLGQGPEFLIYFQGTGAADDSGLPNDRFFAVRPEGSVSTLKIQRTERGDSAVYLCASSLIWGRGANVLTFGAGSRLTVL.

The chain links TRBV30 to TRBJ1-5; D unresolved. Trimming shortened V by 3 bases and J by 6 bases, and 12 bases separated the two germline ends. The V gene's germline CDR1 is GTSNPN and CDR2 SVGIG (reference sequence). The CDR3 is 13 residues long. The CDR3 sequence: CAWRYNEGQPQHF. The CDR3 DNA reads TGTGCCTGGAGGTATAATGAGGGTCAGCCCCAGCATTTT.

V usage is TRBV19 and J usage is TRBJ1-5, with a possible D match to TRBD1 (5 bases). Trimming left V 5 bases short and J 3 bases short, with 14 bases between. Per germline, CDR1 LNHDA and CDR2 SQIVND (reference sequence). This CDR3 comprises 15 residues. CDR3 bases: TGTGCCAGTAGTGTCACCGGGACTTACAATCAGCCCCAGCATTTT. Amino acids: CASSVTGTYNQPQHF.

The sample holds a few counts of this clone. This chain connects TRBV21-1 to TRBJ2-3; TRBD1 reflects the table's D call only, with no check against the DNA. TRBV21-1 is listed as a pseudogene. The CDR3 covers 16 residues. CDR3 DNA sequence: TGTGCCAGCAGCAAAGTGGGGTCCTCAGGGCCAGATACGCAGTATTTT. It codes for CASSKVGSSGPDTQYF.

The chain has TRBV15 and TRBJ2-3, with 9 bases identical to TRBD2. The CDR3 loop spans 15 amino acids. J gave up 4 bases and V 0 bases, and 2 bases lay outside the gene matches. Germline V gives CDR1 LNHNV, CDR2 YYDKDF (reference sequence). CDR3 in amino acids: CATSRELAGSDTQYF. The DNA of the CDR3 is TGTGCCACCAGCAGAGAGCTAGCGGGGTCAGATACGCAGTATTTT.